This TCR beta chain was identified in a study of shared clonotypes between healthy human individuals. The repertoire was sequenced with immunoSEQ multiplex PCR; TCRdb's copy has only in-frame clones and lacks some. The sample has around 2.1 million clones, around 95% seen once. This CDR3 contains 14 residues. Germline CDR1 SGHTA, CDR2 FQGNSA. The V end was cut by 3 bases, the J end by 4 bases, with 10 bases between. The sequencing input was naive CD4+ T cells sorted from blood. Indicated subset: CD45RA+ positively selected. The chain carries TRBV7-2 and TRBJ2-1, with a weak D call TRBD2 (7 bases). The sequence was collected from a man aged 18 to 29 in good health. The CDR3 here is CASSLRGPYNEQFF. The CDR3 nucleotides are TGTGCCAGCAGCTTGCGGGGGCCTTACAATGAGCAGTTCTTC.